This T cell receptor beta chain stems from a study of blood T cell repertoires in COVID-19. Across the study: Samples of COVID-19 (acute and convalescent) were obtained from the United States, Italy and Spain.

In the original workflow: From reference gene primer amplification, estimates of nucleated cell counts were derived. Sequencing used immunoSEQ multiplex PCR; TCRdb keeps in-frame clones, though not all of them. V, J and clone size reflect that table, while D and trimming were determined from the DNA. The profile shows a few hundred thousand clones, roughly 89% of them singletons. CDR3 length: 15 residues. Trimming pared 5 bases from V and 4 bases from J, leaving 17 bases between. Per germline, CDR1 PRHDT and CDR2 FYEKMQ (reference sequence). This chain uses TRBV13 with TRBJ1-2; D is perhaps TRBD1 (5 bases). The receptor comes from a woman in her forties who had recovered from COVID-19. The sample comprised peripheral blood. CDR3 coding DNA: TGTGCCAGCAGCGAGGGAGTGGGGGGGTCCTATGGCTACACCTTC. Its translation: CASSEGVGGSYGYTF.